The 23 T cell receptor beta chains given below trace back to one sample, sequenced in a study of blood T cell repertoires in COVID-19. The method was immunoSEQ multiplex PCR; TCRdb's version includes in-frame clones alone and lacks a portion of them. The sample carries 200,000 to 300,000 clones, 88% recorded once. Input material: peripheral blood. Receptors originate from a man between 60 and 75 years old who had recovered from COVID-19.

CDR3 coding DNA: TGTGCCAGCAGCCGAGGACAGGGGGTGTACGAGCAGTACTTC. Its protein is CASSRGQGVYEQYF. This chain joins TRBV5-6 and TRBJ2-7; TRBD1 matches 10 bases. Losses at the gene ends were 4 bases for V and 4 bases for J; bases not matched to a gene: 5. This CDR3 has 14 amino acids. CDR1 SGHDT and CDR2 YYEEEE come from the germline V gene.

V gene TRBV6-6 combines with J gene TRBJ2-7; D unclear. CDR3 length: 15 residues. Germline V gene data show CDR1 as MNHNY and CDR2 as SVGAGI (reference sequence). V was shortened by 3 bases and J by 3 bases, with 15 bases between the two germline ends. The CDR3: CASSYIGISYYEQYF. Here the CDR3 DNA reads TGTGCCAGCAGTTATATCGGAATTAGCTACTACGAGCAGTACTTC.

V and J are TRBV6-4 and TRBJ2-3; TRBD2 matches 10 bases. In germline, CDR1 is MRHNA, CDR2 SNTAGT. The V and J ends lost 5 bases and 5 bases, in that order; junction bases with no gene match: 10. The CDR3 spans 16 residues. In DNA form, the CDR3 reads TGTGCCAGCAGTCGTGGGCCTAGCGGGGGAGTAGATACGCAGTATTTT. It specifies CASSRGPSGGVDTQYF.

In its sample, this clone was seen a few times. This rearrangement joins TRBV6-1 to TRBJ2-5; D possibly corresponds to TRBD1 (5 bases). V lost 3 bases, J lost 4 bases, and 9 bases lay in between. Per the germline V gene, CDR1 is MNHNS and CDR2 is SASEGT. The CDR3 has 13 residues. The CDR3: CASSDGQVETQYF. For the CDR3, the DNA is TGTGCCAGCAGTGACGGACAAGTAGAGACCCAGTACTTC.

V gene TRBV19 combines with J gene TRBJ2-1, with 7 bases lining up with TRBD1. With 10 bases clipped from V and 6 bases from J, the junction kept 9 bases outside the gene matches. The CDR3 runs to 13 residues. Germline CDR1 LNHDA, CDR2 SQIVND (reference sequence). The CDR3 loop is CATRQGPSNEQFF. CDR3 nucleotides: TGTGCCACGCGACAGGGTCCGAGCAATGAGCAGTTCTTC.

As regards this clone: An end of the junction differs from the germline gene, which may be a read error. This chain links TRBV3-1 (or the pseudogene TRBV3-2) with TRBJ2-3; the match to TRBD2 covers 7 bases. The CDR3 totals 15 residues. Germline V gene data show CDR1 as LGHDT and CDR2 as YNNKEL (reference sequence). The CDR3 coding sequence is TGTGCCAGCAGCCAAGGTCCGACTAGCAAAGATACGCAGTATTTT. Translation: CASSQGPTSKDTQYF.

This chain links TRBV6-5 with TRBJ1-2; perhaps TRBD1 as D (6 bases). This CDR3 spans 14 amino acids. Trimming removed 6 bases at V and 9 bases at J, with 20 bases between. CDR1 and CDR2 from the germline V gene are MNHEY and SVGAGI. CDR3 region: CASSHRDRKGSYTF. The CDR3 coding sequence is TGTGCCAGCAGCCACAGGGACCGGAAAGGAAGCTACACCTTC.

This clone was observed a few times. The CDR3 spells CASSSIQGMNTEAFF. DNA of the CDR3: TGTGCCAGCAGTTCGATACAGGGGATGAACACTGAAGCTTTCTTT. The V call is TRBV6-2 or TRBV6-3, the J call TRBJ1-1; 7 bases line up with TRBD1. V shed 4 bases, J shed 0 bases, and the junction held 5 bases outside the gene matches. CDR1 MNHEY and CDR2 SVGEGT come from the germline V gene. This CDR3 is 15 amino acids long.

This clone was picked up one time. J is TRBJ2-7 and V is TRBV9; 7 nucleotides match TRBD2. From germline, CDR1 is SGDLS and CDR2 YYNGEE. CDR3 size: 15 residues. Trimming cost V 4 bases and J 2 bases; bases outside gene matches: 9. For the CDR3, the DNA is TGTGCCAGCAGCCCACAAGGGAGGGTTACCTACGAGCAGTACTTC. Translation gives CASSPQGRVTYEQYF.

Comments on this clone: A junction end diverges from the germline sequence, so it may reflect a read error. The rearrangement uses TRBV2 and TRBJ1-1, with a weak D call TRBD1 (6 bases). This CDR3 has 11 residues. Germline assignment: CDR1 SNHLY and CDR2 FYNNEI. CDR3 protein: CANHHEGVLKF. In DNA, the CDR3 is TGTGCCAACCATCACGAGGGGGTACTTAAATTT.

The chain is built from TRBV2 and TRBJ2-4; D perhaps matches TRBD1 (5 bases). The ends were cut back, 10 bases at V and 0 bases at J, with 7 bases in the middle. The CDR3 is 12 amino acids. Germline CDR1 is SNHLY and CDR2 is FYNNEI. CDR3 sequence (DNA): TGTGCCACCCAGGGAGCCAAAAACATTCAGTACTTC. Translation gives CATQGAKNIQYF.

The chain is built from TRBV24-1 and TRBJ2-1, with 14 bases that match TRBD2. CDR3 length: 19 amino acids. Trimming at V came to 3 bases and at J to 1 base, leaving 7 bases not matched to a gene. Germline loops: CDR1 KGHDR, CDR2 SFDVKD. CDR3 DNA sequence: TGTGCCACCAGTGATCCGGGACTAGCGGGGGTATTATCCTACAATGAGCAGTTCTTC. Translated, it gives CATSDPGLAGVLSYNEQFF.

The chain uses TRBV5-1 and TRBJ2-6; 7 nucleotides align to TRBD1. The V and J ends lost 4 bases and 1 base, in that order; junction bases with no gene match: 11. Germline V lookup: CDR1 SGHRS, CDR2 YFSETQ. The CDR3 extends over 18 amino acids. CDR3 sequence reads: CASSTGQVKLSGANVLTF. CDR3 coding DNA: TGCGCCAGCAGCACAGGACAGGTTAAACTATCTGGGGCCAACGTCCTGACTTTC. Variable domain in full (rest from reference TRBV5-1 and TRBJ2-6): KAGVTQTPRYLIKTRGQQVTLSCSPISGHRSVSWYQQTPGQGLQFLFEYFSETQRNKGNFPGRFSGRQFSNSRSEMNVSTLELGDSALYLCASSTGQVKLSGANVLTFGAGSRLTVL.

This chain links TRBV7-9 with TRBJ2-1, with 7 nucleotides matching TRBD2. CDR1 SEHNR and CDR2 FQNEAQ come from the germline V gene (reference sequence). CDR3 length: 15 residues. With 7 bases clipped from V and 6 bases from J, the junction kept 12 bases outside the gene matches. The CDR3 DNA sequence: TGTGCCAGCACCCTTGGGGCGGGGGAGTCCAATGAGCAGTTCTTC. Its protein product is CASTLGAGESNEQFF.

This clone was counted between two and nine times. The J gene is TRBJ1-5, the V gene TRBV19; the D gene is possibly TRBD1 (6 bases). The V gene lost 3 bases and the J gene lost 2 bases, with 11 bases spanning the gap. Germline V gene data show CDR1 as LNHDA and CDR2 as SQIVND (reference sequence). The CDR3 consists of 15 residues. The CDR3 spells CASSINRDRNQPQHF. CDR3 DNA sequence: TGTGCCAGTAGTATCAACAGGGATCGCAATCAGCCCCAGCATTTT.

The chain carries TRBV5-1 and TRBJ2-7, with TRBD1 matching over 7 bases. Germline V gene lookup returns CDR1 SGHRS and CDR2 YFSETQ. The CDR3 contains 16 residues. After removal of 4 bases from V and 0 bases from J, the junction contained 10 bases not matched to a gene. This CDR3 reads CASSPGAGGASYEQYF. As DNA, the CDR3 is TGCGCCAGCAGCCCCGGAGCAGGGGGTGCCTCCTACGAGCAGTACTTC.

The chain combines TRBV6-6 with TRBJ1-5; 8 bases are a match to TRBD1. Germline assignment: CDR1 MNHNY and CDR2 SVGAGI (reference sequence). V dropped 5 bases and J dropped 1; count of bases not matched to a gene: 10. This CDR3 is built from 17 residues. The CDR3 DNA reads as TGTGCCAGCAGTCGGACAGGGCAGGTCTGGAGCAATCAGCCCCAGCATTTT. It is translated as CASSRTGQVWSNQPQHF.

This chain links TRBV11-3 with TRBJ2-3; D may be TRBD1 (6 bases). Germline V gene sequence: CDR1 SGHNT, CDR2 YENEEA. This CDR3 spans 14 amino acids. Trimming stripped 1 base from V and 6 bases from J, with 11 bases between. CDR3 residues: CASSLGQGSDTQYF. The CDR3 coding sequence is TGTGCCAGCAGCTTAGGTCAGGGGTCGGATACGCAGTATTTT.

The chain employs TRBV6-1 and TRBJ2-4, with 10 bases aligning to TRBD1. From germline, CDR1 is MNHNS and CDR2 SASEGT. Losses at the gene ends were 4 bases for V and 0 bases for J; bases not matched to a gene: 6. The CDR3 totals 17 residues. CDR3 nucleotide sequence: TGTGCCAGCAGTGCACGACAGGGGGCCATAGCCAAAAACATTCAGTACTTC. Translating gives CASSARQGAIAKNIQYF.

There are a few counts of this clone. The chain is built from TRBV4-1 and TRBJ1-6; D not resolved. There are 11 residues in the CDR3. V lost 4 bases and J lost 14, with 9 bases in between. Germline values: CDR1 MGHRA, CDR2 YSYEKL. The DNA for the CDR3 is TGCGCCAGCAGCCTAGCCACAACCCTCCACTTT. This codes for CASSLATTLHF.

This clone occurred once. The chain joins TRBV7-3 to TRBJ1-1; 8 bases are shared with TRBD1. Germline V gene data show CDR1 as SGHTA and CDR2 as FQGTGA. The CDR3 totals 14 residues. V trimming: 4 bases; J trimming: 5 bases; junction bases outside the gene matches: 6. CDR3 in DNA: TGTGCCAGCAGCTCTACAGGGGGACGAACTGAAGCTTTCTTT. This encodes CASSSTGGRTEAFF.

This rearrangement joins TRBV7-6 to TRBJ2-2; D is possibly TRBD1 (5 bases). The V end lost 3 bases, the J end lost 1 base, and 18 bases lay between the germline ends. The CDR3 consists of 18 residues. Germline CDR1 is SGHVS and CDR2 is FNYEAQ. This CDR3 is CASSLYFAGQRNTGELFF. CDR3 in DNA: TGTGCCAGCAGCTTGTATTTTGCCGGACAAAGGAACACCGGGGAGCTGTTTTTT.

This chain uses TRBV11-1 with TRBJ2-7, with 10 bases identical to TRBD1. Losses at the gene ends were 5 bases for V and 7 bases for J; bases not matched to a gene: 11. This CDR3 is built from 15 residues. Germline loops: CDR1 SGHAT, CDR2 FQDESV (reference sequence). The CDR3 bases are TGTGCCAGCAGCCTCGGGACAGGGGCCTTGGGAGAGCAGTACTTC. Encoded protein: CASSLGTGALGEQYF.